A single sample is the source of the 15 T cell receptor beta chains below, sequenced in a study of human T cells and chemical hapten exposure. The time point: pre-sensitization, week 0. The treatment here: therapeutic diphenylcyclopropenone sensitization with weekly scalp DPC. Via MiXCR, TCRdb re-called the RACE reads, giving one row per CDR3 protein. The sample yields 95,000 to 100,000 distinct CDR3 sequences, about 10% seen once. The sample here was whole blood, taken in connection with sensitization to the hapten diphenylcyclopropenone (DPC). These receptors came from a woman aged 55-70 years with alopecia areata. Some clones in this sample may be carry-over from other donors' samples.

The table lists this clonotype with many counts. This CDR3 reads CSAFGTGVGNEQFF. CDR3 nucleotides: TGCAGTGCTTTTGGGACAGGGGTGGGCAATGAGCAGTTCTTC. This chain connects TRBV20-1 to TRBJ2-1, with 10 bases fitting TRBD1. CDR3 size: 14 residues. The germline gives CDR1 DFQATT, CDR2 SNEGSKA (reference sequence). V was pared by 5 bases and J by 6 bases, with 7 bases of the junction left unmatched.

The rearrangement uses TRBV20-1 and TRBJ2-3; TRBD2 matches 9 bases. CDR3 length: 14 residues. V was pared by 3 bases and J by 2 bases, with 3 bases of the junction left unmatched. Germline loops: CDR1 DFQATT, CDR2 SNEGSKA (reference sequence). The CDR3 is CSASAGGNTDTQYF. CDR3 coding DNA: TGCAGTGCTAGTGCGGGGGGGAACACAGATACGCAGTATTTT.

This clonotype has only a few counts. The chain has TRBV5-1 and TRBJ1-1; TRBD1 matches at 9 bases. J lost 5 bases, V lost 0 bases, and 5 bases had no gene match. The germline V gene has CDR1 SGHRS and CDR2 YFSETQ. The CDR3 covers 15 residues. The CDR3 DNA sequence: TGCGCCAGCAGCTTGGTACAGGGGGCTGGGACTGAAGCTTTCTTT. Translating gives CASSLVQGAGTEAFF.

This clonotype has just a few counts. V usage is TRBV2 and J usage is TRBJ2-1; D is undetermined. The CDR3 spans 14 residues. Trimming took 7 bases from V and 0 from J, leaving 10 bases between them. Per germline, CDR1 SNHLY and CDR2 FYNNEI. The CDR3 DNA follows: TGTGCCAGCACAAAACAAGGCTCCTACAATGAGCAGTTCTTC. It encodes CASTKQGSYNEQFF. Full variable domain (rest looked up from reference TRBV2 and TRBJ2-1): EPEVTQTPSHQVTQMGQEVILRCVPISNHLYFYWYRQILGQKVEFLVSFYNNEISEKSEIFDDQFSVERPDGSNFTLKIRSTKLEDSAMYFCASTKQGSYNEQFFGPGTRLTVL.

The chain has TRBV7-9 and TRBJ2-1, with 7 nucleotides matching TRBD2. Trimming removed 2 bases from V and 4 bases from J; junction bases left unmatched: 5. CDR1 is SEHNR, CDR2 FQNEAQ, per germline (reference sequence). This CDR3 has 15 residues. The CDR3 protein is CASSLSGAYYNEQFF. For the CDR3, the DNA is TGTGCCAGCAGCTTAAGCGGGGCCTATTACAATGAGCAGTTCTTC.

The gene calls are TRBV29-1 and TRBJ2-3, with D unresolved. V lost 5 bases to trimming and J lost 5 bases, with 11 bases between them. Germline CDR1 is SQVTM and CDR2 is ANQGSEA. The CDR3 contains 12 residues. This chain's CDR3 is CSVPTTVDTQYF. The DNA of the CDR3 is TGCAGCGTTCCCACTACTGTAGATACGCAGTATTTT.

About this clonotype itself: The junction differs from germline at one of its ends, possibly a read error. This chain uses TRBV30 with TRBJ1-2; D is perhaps TRBD1 (5 bases). There are 14 residues in the CDR3. Germline CDR1 is GTSNPN and CDR2 is SVGIG (reference sequence). Here the CDR3 reads CVWSVSTGSMGYTF. CDR3 nucleotides: TGTGTCTGGAGTGTGTCTACAGGCTCTATGGGCTACACCTTC. Based on the CDR3 plus reference TRBV30 and TRBJ1-2, the full variable domain is SQTIHQWPATLVQPVGSPLSLECTVEGTSNPNLYWYRQAAGRGLQLLFYSVGIGQISSEVPQNLSASRPQDRQFILSSKKLLLSDSGFYLCVWSVSTGSMGYTFGSGTRLTVV.

The rearrangement links TRBV5-1 to TRBJ1-1, with 7 bases identical to TRBD1. Germline assignment: CDR1 SGHRS and CDR2 YFSETQ. The CDR3 spans 15 residues. The junction had 5 bases not matched to a gene; V was cut back by 3 bases and J by 0 bases. Written as DNA, the CDR3 is TGCGCCAGCAGCTCTAGACAGGGAATGAACACTGAAGCTTTCTTT. Translating it yields CASSSRQGMNTEAFF.

This rearrangement joins TRBV12-3 or TRBV12-4 to TRBJ1-1, with D tentatively TRBD1 (5 bases). V gave up 5 bases and J gave up 1 base, with 11 bases separating them. The CDR3 length is 14 residues. Written as DNA, the CDR3 is TGTGCCAGCAGTGCAGGGCCTAGGAACACTGAAGCTTTCTTT. Protein product: CASSAGPRNTEAFF.

At least ten counts were recorded for this clonotype. The chain links TRBV20-1 to TRBJ1-5; D remains ambiguous. This CDR3 contains 10 residues. The germline CDR1 and CDR2 sequences are DFQATT and SNEGSKA (reference sequence). V shed 5 bases and J shed 5 bases, with 4 bases lying between them. CDR3 DNA: TGCAGTGCTTTCGATCAGCCCCAGCATTTT. It is translated as CSAFDQPQHF.

The V and J genes are TRBV6-6 and TRBJ1-3; D possibly corresponds to TRBD1 (6 bases). V lost 2 bases and J 4 bases, leaving 12 bases between the germline ends. The CDR3 has 15 residues. Germline assignment: CDR1 MNHNY and CDR2 SVGAGI (reference sequence). CDR3 amino acids: CASSYGGQGGNTIYF. The CDR3 DNA sequence: TGTGCCAGCAGTTACGGGGGGCAAGGAGGAAACACCATATATTTT.

This clonotype has a count of ten or more. The junction shows a germline mismatch at one end, possibly a read error. The chain couples TRBV3-1 to TRBJ2-5; 8 nucleotides align to TRBD2. CDR3 size: 14 residues. Germline V gene lookup returns CDR1 LGHDT and CDR2 YNNKEL (reference sequence). The CDR3 reads CASGQGAGVETQYF. Written as DNA, the CDR3 is TGTGCCAGCGGCCAGGGAGCGGGGGTGGAGACCCAGTACTTC.

V gene TRBV12-3 or TRBV12-4 combines with J gene TRBJ2-5; 7 nucleotides match TRBD1. The CDR3 is 15 amino acids. V shed 4 bases and J 2 bases; nucleotides not matched to a gene: 7. This CDR3 is CASSSWTGIQETQYF. The CDR3, as DNA: TGTGCCAGCAGTTCGTGGACAGGCATTCAAGAGACCCAGTACTTC.

Many counts were recorded for this clonotype. The chain recombines TRBV24-1 with TRBJ1-2; maybe TRBD1 (5 bases). From germline, CDR1 is KGHDR and CDR2 SFDVKD. The CDR3 is 17 residues long. Trimming cost V 4 bases and J 3 bases, with 20 bases left between them. CDR3 sequence reads: CATSDQPPGLGDYGYTF. The CDR3 DNA sequence: TGTGCCACCAGTGACCAACCGCCAGGGCTTGGCGACTATGGCTACACCTTC.

This chain joins TRBV7-2 and TRBJ2-1, with 14 bases matching TRBD2. Germline-derived CDR1 and CDR2 are SGHTA and FQGNSA. V shed 1 base and J 7 bases; nucleotides not matched to a gene: 3. CDR3 length: 16 amino acids. The CDR3 is CASSLGTSGGPNEQFF. The CDR3 nucleotides are TGTGCCAGCAGCTTAGGGACTAGCGGGGGGCCTAATGAGCAGTTCTTC.